The 15 T cell receptor beta chains in this list originate from one sample, sequenced in a study of OX40 agonist ivuxolimab in advanced cancers. Produced via immunoSEQ multiplex PCR; TCRdb's table is partial and in-frame only. The sample lists some 85,000 clones, 88% seen once, with approximately 0.26% in the top ten. The sequencing used CD4+ or CD8+ T cells sorted from blood, collected in a trial of the OX40 agonist ivuxolimab. Receptors originate from an adult with an advanced solid tumor such as melanoma, head and neck, liver or kidney cancer.

This clone was observed a few times. The chain carries TRBV29-1 and TRBJ1-2; D gene unclear. V was shortened by 6 bases and J by 0 bases, with 11 bases between the two germline ends. CDR1 and CDR2 (germline): SQVTM, ANQGSEA. The CDR3 sequence is 13 residues long. The CDR3 loop is CSVGRGANYGYTF. CDR3 in DNA: TGCAGCGTAGGACGGGGAGCTAACTATGGCTACACCTTC.

The V call is TRBV7-2, the J call TRBJ1-1; D not resolved. With 1 base removed from V and 0 bases from J, the gap between germline ends came to 9 bases. The germline gives CDR1 SGHTA, CDR2 FQGNSA. The CDR3 length is 15 residues. In nucleotides, the CDR3 is TGTGCCAGCAGCTTAGGAAGTCACATGAACACTGAAGCTTTCTTT. This encodes CASSLGSHMNTEAFF.

This chain uses TRBV7-3 with TRBJ1-1; D not resolved. The germline CDR1 and CDR2 sequences are SGHTA and FQGTGA. Trimming took 3 bases from V and 0 from J, leaving 5 bases between them. The CDR3 length is 13 residues. The CDR3, as DNA: TGTGCCAGCAGCTTCAATATGAACACTGAAGCTTTCTTT. It encodes CASSFNMNTEAFF.

V usage is TRBV6-1 and J usage is TRBJ2-4; 7 nucleotides agree with TRBD2. Germline V gene sequence: CDR1 MNHNS, CDR2 SASEGT. V shed 0 bases and J 0 bases; nucleotides not matched to a gene: 8. This CDR3 has 18 residues. The CDR3 is CASSEAPGGFLAKNIQYF. The CDR3 region has the DNA TGTGCCAGCAGTGAAGCCCCGGGGGGATTCCTAGCCAAAAACATTCAGTACTTC.

V gene TRBV5-4 combines with J gene TRBJ2-5; 7 nucleotides agree with TRBD1. The CDR3 sequence is 14 residues long. J was trimmed by 2 bases and V by 4 bases; bases with no gene match: 5. Germline V gene data show CDR1 as SGHNT and CDR2 as YYREEE (reference sequence). The CDR3 nucleotides are TGTGCCAGCAGCCCCGGACAGGTTCAAGAGACCCAGTACTTC. Residues: CASSPGQVQETQYF.

The gene calls are TRBV7-2 and TRBJ1-2, with D tentatively TRBD1 (5 bases). The CDR3 contains 13 residues. V gave up 7 bases and J gave up 7 bases, with 16 bases separating them. CDR1 is SGHTA and CDR2 is FQGNSA in the germline V gene. CDR3 bases: TGTGCCAGCACCTTGACCGGGGGGTCTGGCTACACCTTC. Its translation: CASTLTGGSGYTF.

In regard to this clone: The junction differs from germline at one of its ends, possibly a read error. V usage is TRBV4-3 and J usage is TRBJ2-7, with D tentatively TRBD2 (7 bases). CDR1 is LGHNA, CDR2 YSLEER, per germline. This CDR3 region has 17 residues. The CDR3, as DNA: TGCGCCAGCAGCCAAGAACCCCCGGGGGGCCTCTCCCACGAGCAGTACTTC. Amino acids: CASSQEPPGGLSHEQYF.

This chain joins TRBV6-1 and TRBJ2-2, with D perhaps matching TRBD1 (5 bases). Trimming removed 6 bases at V and 0 bases at J, with 11 bases between. The CDR3 is 15 amino acids. Germline CDR1 MNHNS, CDR2 SASEGT. CDR3 amino acids: CASRGRTTNTGELFF. The CDR3 DNA follows: TGTGCCAGCAGGGGGCGCACGACGAACACCGGGGAGCTGTTTTTT.

J is TRBJ1-2 and V is TRBV2; the D gene is possibly TRBD1 (5 bases). From germline, CDR1 is SNHLY and CDR2 FYNNEI. V dropped 6 bases and J dropped 6 bases, with 20 bases sitting between them. The CDR3 has 15 amino acids. CDR3 DNA sequence: TGTGCCAGCAGCTTCTTTGTGGGGCAGGGAGATGGCTACACCTTC. It specifies CASSFFVGQGDGYTF.

The rearrangement links TRBV7-9 to TRBJ1-3; TRBD1 is a possible D gene (6 bases). The CDR3 loop spans 14 amino acids. CDR1 is SEHNR, CDR2 FQNEAQ, per germline (reference sequence). Between the trimmed V and J ends, which lost 4 bases and 4 bases, there was a span of 11 bases. For the CDR3, the DNA is TGTGCCAGCAGCTCAGGGGTTCCGGGAAACACCATATATTTT. It encodes CASSSGVPGNTIYF.

As to this clone: Other nucleotide sequences in the sample specify the same CDR3. The chain employs TRBV5-4 and TRBJ2-1; D possibly corresponds to TRBD1 (5 bases). CDR1 is SGHNT and CDR2 is YYREEE in the germline V gene (reference sequence). This CDR3 is 15 amino acids long. V was cut by 0 bases and J by 3 bases, with 10 bases left in between. CDR3 coding DNA: TGTGCCAGCAGCTTGGGCGGACAAGTCTACAATGAGCAGTTCTTC. Protein sequence: CASSLGGQVYNEQFF.

Only one count was recorded for this clone. The CDR3 loop is CATGGGGSEQFF. CDR3 DNA: TGTGCCACAGGGGGAGGGGGCAGTGAGCAGTTCTTC. This chain connects TRBV10-3 to TRBJ2-1, with D perhaps given as TRBD1 or TRBD2 (7 bases each). This CDR3 spans 12 amino acids. CDR1 ENHRY and CDR2 SYGVKD come from the germline V gene. Trimming took 10 bases from V and 9 from J, leaving 16 bases between them.

This chain links TRBV5-1 with TRBJ1-2, with a possible D match to TRBD1 (5 bases). V shed 7 bases and J shed 0 bases, with 16 bases lying between them. CDR1 SGHRS and CDR2 YFSETQ come from the germline V gene. CDR3 length: 15 residues. The CDR3: CASRRGTVTNYGYTF. The CDR3 DNA reads TGCGCCAGCCGCCGGGGGACGGTCACTAACTATGGCTACACCTTC.

The V and J genes are TRBV4-1 and TRBJ1-1, with TRBD1 as a possible D gene (5 bases). Trimming took off 6 bases at V and 6 bases at J, with 20 bases between the two ends. The CDR3 runs to 15 residues. The V gene's germline CDR1 is MGHRA and CDR2 YSYEKL. CDR3 DNA sequence: TGCGCCAGCAGGCAGACGGCAGGTGGCAGGGCTGAAGCTTTCTTT. Protein sequence: CASRQTAGGRAEAFF.

The CDR3 here is CASSNGPGGETQYF. CDR3 DNA sequence: TGTGCCAGTAGTAACGGGCCTGGGGGAGAGACCCAGTACTTC. The genes are TRBV19 and TRBJ2-5; D may correspond to TRBD1 or TRBD2 (5 bases each). Germline V gene sequence: CDR1 LNHDA, CDR2 SQIVND (reference sequence). The CDR3 runs to 14 residues. V dropped 4 bases and J dropped 4 bases, with 13 bases sitting between them.